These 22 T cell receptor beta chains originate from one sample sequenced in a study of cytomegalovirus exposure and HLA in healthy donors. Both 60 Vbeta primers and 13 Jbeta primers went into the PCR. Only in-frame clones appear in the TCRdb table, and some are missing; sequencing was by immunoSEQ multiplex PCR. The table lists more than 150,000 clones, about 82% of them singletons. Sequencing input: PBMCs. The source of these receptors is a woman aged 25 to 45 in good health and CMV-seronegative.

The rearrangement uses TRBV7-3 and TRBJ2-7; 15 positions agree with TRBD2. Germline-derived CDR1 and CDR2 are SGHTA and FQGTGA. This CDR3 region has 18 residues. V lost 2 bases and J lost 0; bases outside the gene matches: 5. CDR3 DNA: TGTGCCAGCAGCTTAGGGACTAGCGGGGGGCCGAGCTCCTACGAGCAGTACTTC. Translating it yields CASSLGTSGGPSSYEQYF.

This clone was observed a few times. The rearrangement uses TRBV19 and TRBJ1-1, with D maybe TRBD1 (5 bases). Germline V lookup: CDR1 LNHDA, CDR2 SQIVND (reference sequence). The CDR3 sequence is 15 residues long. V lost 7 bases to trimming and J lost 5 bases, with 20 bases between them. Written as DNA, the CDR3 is TGTGCCAGTACCGATGGGGCCTTCGGTAGGACTGAAGCTTTCTTT. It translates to CASTDGAFGRTEAFF.

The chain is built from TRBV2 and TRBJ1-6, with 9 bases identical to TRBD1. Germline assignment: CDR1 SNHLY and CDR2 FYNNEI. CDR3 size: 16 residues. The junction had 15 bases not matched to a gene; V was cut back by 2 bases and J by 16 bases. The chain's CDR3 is CASSENQDRGVHPLHF. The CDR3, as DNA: TGTGCCAGCAGTGAAAATCAGGACAGGGGAGTCCACCCACTCCACTTT.

Here the CDR3 reads CASGWDGTGGSEVYF. The CDR3 DNA is TGTGCCAGCGGCTGGGATGGGACAGGGGGCTCGGAAGTGTACTTC. The chain employs TRBV6-1 and TRBJ2-5; TRBD1 matches 12 bases. From germline, CDR1 is MNHNS and CDR2 SASEGT. This CDR3 region has 15 residues. Trimming cost V 8 bases and J 13 bases; bases outside gene matches: 17.

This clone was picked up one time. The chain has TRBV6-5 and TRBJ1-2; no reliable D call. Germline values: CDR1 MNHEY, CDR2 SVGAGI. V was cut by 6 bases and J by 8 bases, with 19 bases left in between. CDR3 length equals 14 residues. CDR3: CASSRNKAGGGYTF. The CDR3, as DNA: TGTGCCAGCAGCCGCAACAAGGCCGGAGGGGGCTACACCTTC.

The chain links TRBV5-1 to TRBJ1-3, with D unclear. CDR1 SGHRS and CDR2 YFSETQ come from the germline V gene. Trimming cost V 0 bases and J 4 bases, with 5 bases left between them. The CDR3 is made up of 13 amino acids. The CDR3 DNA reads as TGCGCCAGCAGCTTGGCAGGAGGAAACACCATATATTTT. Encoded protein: CASSLAGGNTIYF. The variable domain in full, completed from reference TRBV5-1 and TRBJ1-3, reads KAGVTQTPRYLIKTRGQQVTLSCSPISGHRSVSWYQQTPGQGLQFLFEYFSETQRNKGNFPGRFSGRQFSNSRSEMNVSTLELGDSALYLCASSLAGGNTIYFGEGSWLTVV.

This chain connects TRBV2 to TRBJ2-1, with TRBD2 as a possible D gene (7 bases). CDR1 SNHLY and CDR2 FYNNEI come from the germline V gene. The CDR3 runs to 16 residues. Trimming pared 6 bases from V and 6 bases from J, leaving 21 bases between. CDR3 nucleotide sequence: TGTGCCAGCAGCCGCGTCTCGGGGGGCCTGGGCAATGAGCAGTTCTTC. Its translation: CASSRVSGGLGNEQFF.

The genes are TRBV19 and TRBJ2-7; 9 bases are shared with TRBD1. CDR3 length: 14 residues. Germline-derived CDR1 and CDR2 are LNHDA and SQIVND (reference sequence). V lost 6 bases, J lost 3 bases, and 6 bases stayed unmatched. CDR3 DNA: TGTGCCAGTAGGGCGACAGGGGGTTACTACGAGCAGTACTTC. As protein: CASRATGGYYEQYF.

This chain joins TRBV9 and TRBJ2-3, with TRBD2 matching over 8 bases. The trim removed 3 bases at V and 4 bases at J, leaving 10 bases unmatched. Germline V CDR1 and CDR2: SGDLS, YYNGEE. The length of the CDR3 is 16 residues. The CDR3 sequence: CASSAQAGATADTQYF. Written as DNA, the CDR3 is TGTGCCAGCAGCGCGCAAGCGGGGGCCACGGCAGATACGCAGTATTTT.

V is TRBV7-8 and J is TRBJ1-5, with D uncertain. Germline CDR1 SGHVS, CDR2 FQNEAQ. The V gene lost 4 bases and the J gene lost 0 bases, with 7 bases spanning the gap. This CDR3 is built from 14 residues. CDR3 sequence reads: CASSWRDSNQPQHF. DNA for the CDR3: TGTGCCAGCAGCTGGCGGGATAGCAATCAGCCCCAGCATTTT.

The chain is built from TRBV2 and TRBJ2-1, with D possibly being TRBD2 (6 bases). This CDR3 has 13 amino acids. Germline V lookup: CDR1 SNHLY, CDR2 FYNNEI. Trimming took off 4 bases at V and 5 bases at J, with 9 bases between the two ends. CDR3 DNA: TGTGCCAGCAGTGGGGGACTCGACAATGAGCAGTTCTTC. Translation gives CASSGGLDNEQFF.

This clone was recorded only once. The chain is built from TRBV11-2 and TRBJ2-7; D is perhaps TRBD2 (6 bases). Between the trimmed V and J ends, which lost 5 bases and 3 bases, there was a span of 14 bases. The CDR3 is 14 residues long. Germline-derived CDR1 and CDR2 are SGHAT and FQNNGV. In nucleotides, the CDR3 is TGTGCCAGCAGCCTGGACGGGGGAGACTACGAGCAGTACTTC. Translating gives CASSLDGGDYEQYF.

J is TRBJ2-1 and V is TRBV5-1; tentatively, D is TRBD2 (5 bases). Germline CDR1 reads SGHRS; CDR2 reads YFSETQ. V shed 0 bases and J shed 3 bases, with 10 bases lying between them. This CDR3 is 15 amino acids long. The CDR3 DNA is TGCGCCAGCAGCTTGGACGACTACTACTACAATGAGCAGTTCTTC. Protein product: CASSLDDYYYNEQFF. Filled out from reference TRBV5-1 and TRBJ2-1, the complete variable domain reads KAGVTQTPRYLIKTRGQQVTLSCSPISGHRSVSWYQQTPGQGLQFLFEYFSETQRNKGNFPGRFSGRQFSNSRSEMNVSTLELGDSALYLCASSLDDYYYNEQFFGPGTRLTVL.

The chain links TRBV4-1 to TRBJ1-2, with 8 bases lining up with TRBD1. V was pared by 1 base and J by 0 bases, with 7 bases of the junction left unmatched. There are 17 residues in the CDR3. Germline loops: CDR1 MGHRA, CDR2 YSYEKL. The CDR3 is CASSQAGQGRANYGYTF. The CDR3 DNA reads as TGCGCCAGCAGCCAAGCCGGACAGGGTAGGGCTAACTATGGCTACACCTTC.

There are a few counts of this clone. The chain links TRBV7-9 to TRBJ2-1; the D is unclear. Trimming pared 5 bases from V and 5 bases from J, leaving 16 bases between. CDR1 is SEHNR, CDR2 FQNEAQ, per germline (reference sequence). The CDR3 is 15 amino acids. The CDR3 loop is CASSPTSTPHNEQFF. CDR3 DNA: TGTGCCAGCAGCCCGACTTCCACCCCACACAATGAGCAGTTCTTC.

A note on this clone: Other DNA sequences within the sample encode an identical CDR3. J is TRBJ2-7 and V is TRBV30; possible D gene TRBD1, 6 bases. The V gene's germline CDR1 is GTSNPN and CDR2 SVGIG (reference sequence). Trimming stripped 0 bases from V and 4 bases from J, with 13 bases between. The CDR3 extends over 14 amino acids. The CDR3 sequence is CAWSVGGSSYEQYF. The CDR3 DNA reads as TGTGCCTGGAGTGTAGGGGGTTCCAGTTACGAGCAGTACTTC.

CDR3 sequence: CASSLSGNPWANTEAFF. The CDR3 nucleotides are TGTGCCAGCAGTTTATCAGGTAACCCTTGGGCGAACACTGAAGCTTTCTTT. V gene TRBV27 combines with J gene TRBJ1-1; D uncertain. V was pared by 0 bases and J by 1 base, with 15 bases between. CDR1 and CDR2 from the germline V gene are MNHEY and SMNVEV (reference sequence). The CDR3 has 17 amino acids.

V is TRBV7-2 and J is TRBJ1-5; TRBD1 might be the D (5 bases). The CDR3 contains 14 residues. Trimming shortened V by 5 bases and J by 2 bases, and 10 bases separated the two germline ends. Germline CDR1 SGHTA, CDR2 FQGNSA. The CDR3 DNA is TGTGCCAGCAGCCGTTGGGGGGGCAATCAGCCCCAGCATTTT. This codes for CASSRWGGNQPQHF.

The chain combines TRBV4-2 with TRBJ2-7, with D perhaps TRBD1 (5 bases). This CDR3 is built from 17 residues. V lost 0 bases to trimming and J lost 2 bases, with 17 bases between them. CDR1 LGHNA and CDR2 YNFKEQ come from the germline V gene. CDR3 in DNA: TGTGCCAGCAGCCAAGATGGAGACAGCTCTTCCCCCTACGAGCAGTACTTC. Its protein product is CASSQDGDSSSPYEQYF.

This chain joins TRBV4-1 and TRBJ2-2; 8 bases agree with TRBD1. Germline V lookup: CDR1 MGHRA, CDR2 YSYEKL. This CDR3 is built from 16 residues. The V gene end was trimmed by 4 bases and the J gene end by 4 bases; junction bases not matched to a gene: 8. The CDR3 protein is CASSRAGGRVTGELFF. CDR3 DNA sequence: TGCGCCAGCAGCCGTGCAGGGGGCCGGGTCACCGGGGAGCTGTTTTTT.

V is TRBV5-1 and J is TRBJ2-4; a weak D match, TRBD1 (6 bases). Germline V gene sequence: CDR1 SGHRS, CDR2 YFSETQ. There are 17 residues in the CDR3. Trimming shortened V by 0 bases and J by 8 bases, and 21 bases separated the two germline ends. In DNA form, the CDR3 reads TGCGCCAGCAGCTTGGGACCGACAGGAATGGGGATCCACATTCAGTACTTC. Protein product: CASSLGPTGMGIHIQYF.

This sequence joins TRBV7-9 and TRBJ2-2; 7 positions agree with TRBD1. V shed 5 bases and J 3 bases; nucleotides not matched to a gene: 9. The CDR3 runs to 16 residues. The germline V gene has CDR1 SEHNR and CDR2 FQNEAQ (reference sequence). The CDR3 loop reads CASSLGRDSYTGELFF. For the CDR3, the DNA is TGTGCCAGCAGCCTAGGCCGGGACAGTTACACCGGGGAGCTGTTTTTT.